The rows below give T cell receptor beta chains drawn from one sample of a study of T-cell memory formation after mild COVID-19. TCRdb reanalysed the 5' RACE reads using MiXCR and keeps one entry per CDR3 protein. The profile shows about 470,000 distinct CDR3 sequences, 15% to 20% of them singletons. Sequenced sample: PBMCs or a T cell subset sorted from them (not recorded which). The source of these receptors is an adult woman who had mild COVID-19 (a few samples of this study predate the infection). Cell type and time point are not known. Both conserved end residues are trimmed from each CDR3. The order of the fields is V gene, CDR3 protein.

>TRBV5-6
ASSSIAGGSYEQY
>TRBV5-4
ASSFGAEIYNEQF
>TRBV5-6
ASSLAGLVGELF
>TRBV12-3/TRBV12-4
ASRSSDRHASYNEQF
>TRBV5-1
ASNSGGRNEKLF
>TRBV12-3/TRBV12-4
ASSSNSGGAIETQY
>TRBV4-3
ASSQGRQGYYEQY
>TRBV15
ATSRDRSGLETQC
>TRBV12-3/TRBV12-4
ASSSVLTYEQY
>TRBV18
ASSLGTPPRFEQY
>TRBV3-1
ASSPTSGINTGELF
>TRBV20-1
SARELAGGLETQY
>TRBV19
ASSKRTGGFSMNTEAF
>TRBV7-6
ASSLAREGLKETQY
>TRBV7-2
ASSLGFNEKLF
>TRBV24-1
ATSARDRATDTQY
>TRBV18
ASSPREAGYT
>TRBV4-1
ASSQRPQGRGIDYGYT
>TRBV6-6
ASSYLDGNYGYT
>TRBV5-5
ASSQGATQETQY
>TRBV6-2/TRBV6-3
ASSDGQGSEQY
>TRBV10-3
AIRPGTGGSYEQY
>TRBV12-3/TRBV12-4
ASSSSSLGVPLH
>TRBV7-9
ASSFGPGGRETQY
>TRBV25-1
ASTVGVGELF
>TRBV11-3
ASSSSSGNEQF
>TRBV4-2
ASSQSFGVTDTQY
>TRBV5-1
ASSPKFVFYQPQH
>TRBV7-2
ASIRRAGPINTEAF
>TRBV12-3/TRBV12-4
ASRHRGTGELF
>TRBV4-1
ASSQENGGGEGDEQF
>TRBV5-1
ASSLDGSERDQPQH
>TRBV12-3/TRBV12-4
ASSQRARVNTEAF
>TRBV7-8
ASRGSGQGGGYT
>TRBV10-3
AISDPTSGRTSTDTQY
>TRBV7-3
ASSQLANTGELF
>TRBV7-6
ASSLEGGSGGDNEQF
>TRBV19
ASSPRTGEHGYT
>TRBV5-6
ASSLGLGAAYEQY
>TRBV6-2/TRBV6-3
AIMSGGSTDTQY
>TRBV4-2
ASSQDVLYGYT
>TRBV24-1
ATSDLLNNQETQY
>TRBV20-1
SAPRASGPYEQY
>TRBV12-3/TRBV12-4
ASRVGRGKNPTDTQY
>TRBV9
ASSVAGTATYEQY
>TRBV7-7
ASSIGTGTNEQF
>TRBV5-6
ASRRAGGGYEQY
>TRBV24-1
ATQGLAGKNEQF
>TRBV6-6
ASSLIAGGNNEQF
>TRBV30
AWELAGEQF
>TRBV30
AWSKRGTRTEAF
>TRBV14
ASSHNRAGNEQY
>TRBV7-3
ASSFGSTMSPGELF
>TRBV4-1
ASLGQGVAEAF
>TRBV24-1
ATSAPGGSYEQY
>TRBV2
AILSRGGSEQF
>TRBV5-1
ASSLAEGSGELF
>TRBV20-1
SGTAGAGDTQY
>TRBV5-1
ASRMRDGQGELF
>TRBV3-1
ASSQGGLETGELF